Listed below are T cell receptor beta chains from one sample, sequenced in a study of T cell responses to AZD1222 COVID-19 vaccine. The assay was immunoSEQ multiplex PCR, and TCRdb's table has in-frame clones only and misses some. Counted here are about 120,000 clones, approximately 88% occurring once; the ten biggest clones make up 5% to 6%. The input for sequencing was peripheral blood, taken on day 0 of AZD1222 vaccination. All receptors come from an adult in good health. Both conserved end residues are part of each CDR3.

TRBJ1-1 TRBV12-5 CASGLGREAFF
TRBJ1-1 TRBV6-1 CASSDRDNTEAFF
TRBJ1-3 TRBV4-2 CASSHGLSSGNTIYF
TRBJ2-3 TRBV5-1 CASSLGGYSTDTQYF
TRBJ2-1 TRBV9 CASSVGDYNEQFF
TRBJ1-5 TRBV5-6 CASSLQGSNQPQHF
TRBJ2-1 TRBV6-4 CASSREQSEEQFF
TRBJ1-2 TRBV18 CASSPPRARDNYGYTF
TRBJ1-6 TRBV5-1 CASSLWQMNSPLHF
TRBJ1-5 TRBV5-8 CASSLSGTGYSLPQHF
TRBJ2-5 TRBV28 CASSLRGRQETQYF
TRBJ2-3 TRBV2 CASRPGVSTDTQYF
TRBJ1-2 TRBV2 CASSVQGADYGYTF
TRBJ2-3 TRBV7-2 CASSPRTSGSYTQYF
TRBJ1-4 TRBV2 CASSEEEALNEKLFF
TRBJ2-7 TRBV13 CASSLPRESYEQYF
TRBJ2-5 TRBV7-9 CASSSQTGILETQYF
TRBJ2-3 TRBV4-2 CASSKSGGSTDTQYF
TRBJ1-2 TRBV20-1 CSASLGAGGYTF
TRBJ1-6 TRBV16 CASSRRESPLHF
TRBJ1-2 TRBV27 CASKLGTDTNYGYTF
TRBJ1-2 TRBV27 CASSFGQGPFYGYTF
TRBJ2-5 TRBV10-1 CASSESGAQETQYF
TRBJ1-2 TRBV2 CASSVRDGYTF
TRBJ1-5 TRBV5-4 CASSPKTGVAHYGQPQHF
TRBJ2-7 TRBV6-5 CASSYALTGRNEQYF
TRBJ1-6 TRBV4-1 CASSLLPGQHNSPLHF
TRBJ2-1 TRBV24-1 CATSGIAGPSDEQFF
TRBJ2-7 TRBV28 CASSLTGDSYEQYF
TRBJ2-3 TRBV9 CASSTLSTGGISTDTQYF
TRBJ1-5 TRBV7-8 CASSSSDRFNQPQHF
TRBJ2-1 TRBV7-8 CASSLGADPSYNEQFF
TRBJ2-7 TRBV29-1 CSVEFSEGEISYEQYF